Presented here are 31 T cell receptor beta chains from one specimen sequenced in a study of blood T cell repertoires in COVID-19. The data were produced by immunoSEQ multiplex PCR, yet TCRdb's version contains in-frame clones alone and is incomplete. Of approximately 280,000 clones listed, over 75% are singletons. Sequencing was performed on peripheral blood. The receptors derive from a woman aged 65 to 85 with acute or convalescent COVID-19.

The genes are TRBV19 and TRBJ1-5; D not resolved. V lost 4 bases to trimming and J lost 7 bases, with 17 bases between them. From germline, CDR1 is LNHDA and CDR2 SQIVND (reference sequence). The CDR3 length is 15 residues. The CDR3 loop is CASSTPGAGHQPQHF. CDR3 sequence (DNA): TGTGCCAGTAGTACCCCCGGTGCGGGTCACCAGCCCCAGCATTTT.

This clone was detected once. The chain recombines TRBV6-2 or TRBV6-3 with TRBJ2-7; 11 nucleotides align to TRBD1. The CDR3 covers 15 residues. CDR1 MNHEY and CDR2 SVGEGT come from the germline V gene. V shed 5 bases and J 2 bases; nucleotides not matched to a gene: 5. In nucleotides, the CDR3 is TGTGCCAGCAGTGCTCCGGGACAGGGGGCCTACGAGCAGTACTTC. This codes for CASSAPGQGAYEQYF.

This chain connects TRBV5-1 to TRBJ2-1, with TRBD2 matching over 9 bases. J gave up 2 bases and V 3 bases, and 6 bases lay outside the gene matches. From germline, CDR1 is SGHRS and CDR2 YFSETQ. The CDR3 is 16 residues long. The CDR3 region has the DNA TGCGCCAGCAGCTCCGAGCGGGGGGTACCCTACAATGAGCAGTTCTTC. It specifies CASSSERGVPYNEQFF.

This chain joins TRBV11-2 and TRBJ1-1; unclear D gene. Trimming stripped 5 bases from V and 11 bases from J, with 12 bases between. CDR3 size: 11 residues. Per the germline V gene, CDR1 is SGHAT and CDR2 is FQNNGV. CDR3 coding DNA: TGTGCCAGCAGCCCCGGCGGTCGGGCTTTCTTT. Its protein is CASSPGGRAFF.

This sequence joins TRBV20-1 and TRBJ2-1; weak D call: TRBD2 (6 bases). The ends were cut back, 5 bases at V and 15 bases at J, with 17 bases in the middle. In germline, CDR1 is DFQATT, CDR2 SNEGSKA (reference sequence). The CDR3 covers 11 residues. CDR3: CSARTLGGAFF. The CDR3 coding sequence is TGCAGTGCTCGGACCTTGGGGGGAGCGTTCTTC.

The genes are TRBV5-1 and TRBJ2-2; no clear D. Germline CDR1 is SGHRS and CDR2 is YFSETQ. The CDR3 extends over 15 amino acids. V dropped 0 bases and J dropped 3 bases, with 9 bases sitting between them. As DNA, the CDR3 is TGCGCCAGCAGCTTGGTTCTCAGCGACACCGGGGAGCTGTTTTTT. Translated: CASSLVLSDTGELFF.

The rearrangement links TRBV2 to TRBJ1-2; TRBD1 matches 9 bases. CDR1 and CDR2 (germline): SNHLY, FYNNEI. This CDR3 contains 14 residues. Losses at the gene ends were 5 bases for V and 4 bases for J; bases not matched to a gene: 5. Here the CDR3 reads CASSTTGGIYGYTF. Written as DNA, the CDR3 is TGTGCCAGCAGTACGACAGGGGGGATCTATGGCTACACCTTC.

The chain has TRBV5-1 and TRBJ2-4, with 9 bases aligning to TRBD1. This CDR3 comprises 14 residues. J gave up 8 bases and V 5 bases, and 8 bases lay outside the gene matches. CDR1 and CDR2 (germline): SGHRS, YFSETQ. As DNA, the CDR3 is TGCGCCAGCAGGCTTACAGGGGGCTCAGACATTCAGTACTTC. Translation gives CASRLTGGSDIQYF. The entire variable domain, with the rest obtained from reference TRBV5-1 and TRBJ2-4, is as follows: KAGVTQTPRYLIKTRGQQVTLSCSPISGHRSVSWYQQTPGQGLQFLFEYFSETQRNKGNFPGRFSGRQFSNSRSEMNVSTLELGDSALYLCASRLTGGSDIQYFGAGTRLSVL.

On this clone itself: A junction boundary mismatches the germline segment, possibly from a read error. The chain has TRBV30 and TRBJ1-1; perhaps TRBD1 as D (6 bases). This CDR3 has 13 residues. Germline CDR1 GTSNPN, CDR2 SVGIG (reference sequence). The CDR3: CAGRTEFNTEAFF. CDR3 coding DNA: TGTGCCGGGAGGACAGAGTTCAACACTGAAGCTTTCTTT.

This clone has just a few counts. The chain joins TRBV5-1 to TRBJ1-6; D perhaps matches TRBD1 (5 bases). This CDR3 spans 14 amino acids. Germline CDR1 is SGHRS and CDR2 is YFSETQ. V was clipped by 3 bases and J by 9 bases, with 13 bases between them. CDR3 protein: CASSSGTGGSPLHF. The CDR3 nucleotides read TGCGCCAGCAGCTCCGGGACGGGGGGTTCACCCCTCCACTTT.

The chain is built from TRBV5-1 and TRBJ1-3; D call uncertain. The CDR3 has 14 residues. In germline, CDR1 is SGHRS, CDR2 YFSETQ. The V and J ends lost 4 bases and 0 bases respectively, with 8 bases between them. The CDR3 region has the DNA TGCGCCAGCAGCCGAGGATCCTCTGGAAACACCATATATTTT. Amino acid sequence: CASSRGSSGNTIYF.

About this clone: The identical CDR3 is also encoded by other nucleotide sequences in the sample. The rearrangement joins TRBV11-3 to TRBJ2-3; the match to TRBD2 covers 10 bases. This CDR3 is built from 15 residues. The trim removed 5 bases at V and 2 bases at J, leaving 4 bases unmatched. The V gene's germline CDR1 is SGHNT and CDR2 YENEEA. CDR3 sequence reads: CASSVSGGTTDTQYF. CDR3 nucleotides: TGTGCCAGCAGCGTTAGCGGGGGGACCACAGATACGCAGTATTTT.

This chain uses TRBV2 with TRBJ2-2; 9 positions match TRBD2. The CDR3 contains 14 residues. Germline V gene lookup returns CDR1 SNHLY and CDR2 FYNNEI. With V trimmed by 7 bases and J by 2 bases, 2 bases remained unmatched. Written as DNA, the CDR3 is TGTGCCAGCAAGGGACTAGCTAACACCGGGGAGCTGTTTTTT. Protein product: CASKGLANTGELFF.

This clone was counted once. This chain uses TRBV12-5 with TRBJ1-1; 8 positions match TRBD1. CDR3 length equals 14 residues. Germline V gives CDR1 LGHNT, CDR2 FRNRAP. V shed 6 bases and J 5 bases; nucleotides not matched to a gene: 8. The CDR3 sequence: CASGLGTGGTEAFF. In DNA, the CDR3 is TGTGCTAGTGGCCTTGGGACAGGCGGGACTGAAGCTTTCTTT. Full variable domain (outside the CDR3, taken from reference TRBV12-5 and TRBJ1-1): DARVTQTPRHKVTEMGQEVTMRCQPILGHNTVFWYRQTMMQGLELLAYFRNRAPLDDSGMPKDRFSAEMPDATLATLKIQPSEPRDSAVYFCASGLGTGGTEAFFGQGTRLTVV.

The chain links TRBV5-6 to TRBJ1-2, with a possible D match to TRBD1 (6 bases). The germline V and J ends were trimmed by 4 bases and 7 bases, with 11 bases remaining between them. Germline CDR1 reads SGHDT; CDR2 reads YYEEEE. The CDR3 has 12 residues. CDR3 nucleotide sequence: TGTGCCAGCAGCCTGAACAGGGTTGGCTACACCTTC. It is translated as CASSLNRVGYTF.

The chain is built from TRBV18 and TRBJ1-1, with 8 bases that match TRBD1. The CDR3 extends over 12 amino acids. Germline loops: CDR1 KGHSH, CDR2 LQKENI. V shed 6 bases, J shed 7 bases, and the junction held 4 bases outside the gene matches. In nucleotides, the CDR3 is TGTGCCAGCTCCCAGACAGGGGTTGAAGCTTTCTTT. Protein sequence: CASSQTGVEAFF.

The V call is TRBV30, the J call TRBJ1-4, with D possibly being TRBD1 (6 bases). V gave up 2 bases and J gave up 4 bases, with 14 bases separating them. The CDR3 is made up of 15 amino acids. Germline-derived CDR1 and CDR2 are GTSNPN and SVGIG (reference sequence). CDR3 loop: CAWSTSTGFNEKLFF. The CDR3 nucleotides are TGTGCCTGGAGTACCTCCACAGGGTTTAATGAAAAACTGTTTTTT. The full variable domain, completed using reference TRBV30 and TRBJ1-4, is SQTIHQWPATLVQPVGSPLSLECTVEGTSNPNLYWYRQAAGRGLQLLFYSVGIGQISSEVPQNLSASRPQDRQFILSSKKLLLSDSGFYLCAWSTSTGFNEKLFFGSGTQLSVL.

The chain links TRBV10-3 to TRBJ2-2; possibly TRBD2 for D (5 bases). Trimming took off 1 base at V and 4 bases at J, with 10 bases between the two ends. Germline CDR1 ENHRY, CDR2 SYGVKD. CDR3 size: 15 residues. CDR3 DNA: TGTGCCATCAGTGAGTTGGGCGAGGGCACCGGGGAGCTGTTTTTT. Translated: CAISELGEGTGELFF.

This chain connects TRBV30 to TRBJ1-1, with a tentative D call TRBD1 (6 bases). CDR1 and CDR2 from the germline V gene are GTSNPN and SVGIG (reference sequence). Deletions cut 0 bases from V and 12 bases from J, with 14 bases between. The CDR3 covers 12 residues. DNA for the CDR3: TGTGCCTGGAGTGTACTGGGGGCGCGGTCTTTCTTT. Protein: CAWSVLGARSFF.

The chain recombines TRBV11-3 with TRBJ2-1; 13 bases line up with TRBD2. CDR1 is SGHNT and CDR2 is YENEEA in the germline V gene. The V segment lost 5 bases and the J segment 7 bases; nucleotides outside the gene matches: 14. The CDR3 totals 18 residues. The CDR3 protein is CASSRIKTSGGAGNEQFF. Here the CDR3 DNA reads TGTGCCAGCAGCCGAATTAAAACTAGCGGGGGGGCCGGTAATGAGCAGTTCTTC.

The chain's CDR3 is CASPGQSMNTEAFF. DNA for the CDR3: TGTGCCTCCCCGGGACAGAGCATGAACACTGAAGCTTTCTTT. V gene TRBV30 combines with J gene TRBJ1-1; 7 bases match TRBD1. After removal of 7 bases from V and 0 bases from J, the junction contained 8 bases not matched to a gene. In germline, CDR1 is GTSNPN, CDR2 SVGIG (reference sequence). The CDR3 contains 14 residues.

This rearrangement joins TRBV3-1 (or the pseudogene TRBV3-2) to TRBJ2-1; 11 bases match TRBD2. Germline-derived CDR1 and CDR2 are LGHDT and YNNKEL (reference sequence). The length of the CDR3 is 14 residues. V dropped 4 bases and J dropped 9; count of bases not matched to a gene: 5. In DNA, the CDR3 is TGTGCCAGCAGCCCACTAGCGGGGGAGCTTGAGCAGTTCTTC. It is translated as CASSPLAGELEQFF.

CDR3: CASSLPGFLQGTDTQYF. As DNA, the CDR3 is TGTGCCAGCAGCTTACCAGGCTTTCTACAGGGCACAGATACGCAGTATTTT. The genes are TRBV5-8 and TRBJ2-3; maybe TRBD1 (5 bases). The V gene lost 2 bases and the J gene lost 1 base, with 17 bases spanning the gap. The CDR3 contains 17 residues. Germline V gives CDR1 SGHTS, CDR2 YDEGEE.

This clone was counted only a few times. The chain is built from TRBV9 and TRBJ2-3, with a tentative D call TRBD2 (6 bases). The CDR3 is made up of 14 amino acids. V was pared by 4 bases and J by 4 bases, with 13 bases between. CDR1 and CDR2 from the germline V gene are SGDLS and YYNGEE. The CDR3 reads CASSPRGSADTQYF. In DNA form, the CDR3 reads TGTGCCAGCAGCCCCCGGGGGTCGGCAGATACGCAGTATTTT.

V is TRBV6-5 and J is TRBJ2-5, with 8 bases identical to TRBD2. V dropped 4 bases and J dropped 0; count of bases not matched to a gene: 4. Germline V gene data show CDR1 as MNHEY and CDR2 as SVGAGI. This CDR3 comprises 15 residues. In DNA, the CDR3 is TGTGCCAGCAGTTCTCGGCGGGGGGACCAAGAGACCCAGTACTTC. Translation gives CASSSRRGDQETQYF.

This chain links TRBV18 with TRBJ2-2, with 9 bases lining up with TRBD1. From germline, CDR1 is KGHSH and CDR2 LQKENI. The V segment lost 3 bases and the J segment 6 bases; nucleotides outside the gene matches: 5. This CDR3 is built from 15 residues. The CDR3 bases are TGTGCCAGCTCACCGTGGACAGGGGCGGCCGGGGAGCTGTTTTTT. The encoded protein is CASSPWTGAAGELFF.

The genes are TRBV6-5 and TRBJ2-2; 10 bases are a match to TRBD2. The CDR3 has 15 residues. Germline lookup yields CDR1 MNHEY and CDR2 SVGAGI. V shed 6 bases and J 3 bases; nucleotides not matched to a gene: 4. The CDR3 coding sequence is TGTGCCAGCAGACCGCTAGCGGGGGACACCGGGGAGCTGTTTTTT. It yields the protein CASRPLAGDTGELFF.

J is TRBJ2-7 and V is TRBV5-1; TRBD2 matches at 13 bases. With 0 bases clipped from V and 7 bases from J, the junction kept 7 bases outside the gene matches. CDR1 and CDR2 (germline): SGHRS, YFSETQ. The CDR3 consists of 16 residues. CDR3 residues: CASSLVLAGGLGEQYF. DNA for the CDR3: TGCGCCAGCAGCTTGGTACTAGCGGGGGGGCTCGGAGAGCAGTACTTC.

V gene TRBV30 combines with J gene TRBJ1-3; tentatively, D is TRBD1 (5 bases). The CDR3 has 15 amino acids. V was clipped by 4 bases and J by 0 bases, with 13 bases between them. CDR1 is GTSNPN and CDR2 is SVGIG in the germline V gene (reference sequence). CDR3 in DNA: TGTGCCTGGATGCGGGGGGGAAACTCTGGAAACACCATATATTTT. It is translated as CAWMRGGNSGNTIYF.

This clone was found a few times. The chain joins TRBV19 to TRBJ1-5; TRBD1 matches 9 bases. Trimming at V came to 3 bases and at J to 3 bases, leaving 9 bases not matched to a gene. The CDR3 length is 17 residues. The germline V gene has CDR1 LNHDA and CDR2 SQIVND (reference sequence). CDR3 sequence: CASSIGWGQGFNQPQHF. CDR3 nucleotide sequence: TGTGCCAGTAGTATCGGGTGGGGACAGGGTTTCAATCAGCCCCAGCATTTT.

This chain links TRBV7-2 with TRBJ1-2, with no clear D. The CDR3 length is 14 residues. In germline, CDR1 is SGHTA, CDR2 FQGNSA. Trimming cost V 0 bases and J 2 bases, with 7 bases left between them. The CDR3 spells CASSLAPGNYGYTF. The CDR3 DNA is TGTGCCAGCAGCTTAGCGCCAGGCAACTATGGCTACACCTTC.